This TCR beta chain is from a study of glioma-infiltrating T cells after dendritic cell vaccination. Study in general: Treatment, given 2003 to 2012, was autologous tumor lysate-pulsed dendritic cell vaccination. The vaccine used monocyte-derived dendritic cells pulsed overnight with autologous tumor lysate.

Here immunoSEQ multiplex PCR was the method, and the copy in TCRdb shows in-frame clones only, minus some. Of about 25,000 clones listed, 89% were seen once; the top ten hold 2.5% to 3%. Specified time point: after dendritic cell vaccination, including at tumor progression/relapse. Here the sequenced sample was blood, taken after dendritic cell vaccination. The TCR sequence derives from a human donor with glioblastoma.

The CDR3 DNA follows: TGTGCCAGCAGTGAACCTAGCGGGGGACCTAGCACAGATACGCAGTATTTT. Protein product: CASSEPSGGPSTDTQYF. V gene TRBV25-1 combines with J gene TRBJ2-3, with 10 bases lining up with TRBD2. V dropped 2 bases and J dropped 0; count of bases not matched to a gene: 5. Germline assignment: CDR1 MGHDK and CDR2 SYGVNS. There are 17 residues in the CDR3.